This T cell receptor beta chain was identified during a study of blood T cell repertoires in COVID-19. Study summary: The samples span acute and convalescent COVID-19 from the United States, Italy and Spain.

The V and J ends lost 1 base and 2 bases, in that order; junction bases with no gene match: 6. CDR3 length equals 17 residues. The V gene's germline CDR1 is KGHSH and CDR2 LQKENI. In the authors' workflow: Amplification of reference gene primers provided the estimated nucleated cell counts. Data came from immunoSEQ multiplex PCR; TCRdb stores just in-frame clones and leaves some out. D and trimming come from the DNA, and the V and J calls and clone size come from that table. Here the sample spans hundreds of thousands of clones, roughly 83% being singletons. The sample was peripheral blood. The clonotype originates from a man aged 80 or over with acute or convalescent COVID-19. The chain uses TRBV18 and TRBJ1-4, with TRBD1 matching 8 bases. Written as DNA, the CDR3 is TGTGCCAGCTCACCACTCTCGGGACAGGCCACTAATGAAAAACTGTTTTTT. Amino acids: CASSPLSGQATNEKLFF.